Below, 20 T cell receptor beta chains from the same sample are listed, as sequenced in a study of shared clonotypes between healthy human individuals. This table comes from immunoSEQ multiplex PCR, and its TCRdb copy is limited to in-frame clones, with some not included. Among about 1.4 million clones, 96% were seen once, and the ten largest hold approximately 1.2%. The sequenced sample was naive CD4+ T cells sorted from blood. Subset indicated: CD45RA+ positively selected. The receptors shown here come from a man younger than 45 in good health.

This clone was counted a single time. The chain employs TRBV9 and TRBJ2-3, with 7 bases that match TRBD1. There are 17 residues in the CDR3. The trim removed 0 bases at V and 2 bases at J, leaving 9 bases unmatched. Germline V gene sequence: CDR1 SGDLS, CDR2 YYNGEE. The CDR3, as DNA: TGTGCCAGCAGCGTAGGTTTCATCGGACAGGACACAGATACGCAGTATTTT. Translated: CASSVGFIGQDTDTQYF.

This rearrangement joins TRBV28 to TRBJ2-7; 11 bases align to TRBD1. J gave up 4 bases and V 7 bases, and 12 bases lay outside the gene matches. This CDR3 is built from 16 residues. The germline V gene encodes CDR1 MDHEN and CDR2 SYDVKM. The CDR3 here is CASTAFWTGGRYEQYF. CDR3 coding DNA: TGTGCCAGCACCGCCTTTTGGACAGGGGGCAGGTACGAGCAGTACTTC.

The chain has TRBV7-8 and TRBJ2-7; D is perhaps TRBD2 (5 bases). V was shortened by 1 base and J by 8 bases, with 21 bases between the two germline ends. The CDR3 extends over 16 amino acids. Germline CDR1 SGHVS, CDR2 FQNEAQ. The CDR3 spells CASSLVIAPAMIQQYF. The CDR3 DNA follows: TGTGCCAGCAGCTTAGTAATAGCGCCAGCCATGATCCAGCAGTACTTC.

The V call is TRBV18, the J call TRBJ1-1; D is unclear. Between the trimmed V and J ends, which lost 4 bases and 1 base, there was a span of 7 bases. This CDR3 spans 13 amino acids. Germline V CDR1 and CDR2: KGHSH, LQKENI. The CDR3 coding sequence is TGTGCCAGCTCACTCACAGCGAACACTGAAGCTTTCTTT. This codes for CASSLTANTEAFF.

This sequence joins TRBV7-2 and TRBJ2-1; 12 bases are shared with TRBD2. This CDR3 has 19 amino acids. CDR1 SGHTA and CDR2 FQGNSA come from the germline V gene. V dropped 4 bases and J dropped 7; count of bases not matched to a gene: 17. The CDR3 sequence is CASSSLSPLTSGSGNEQFF. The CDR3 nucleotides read TGTGCCAGCAGCTCCCTATCCCCGTTGACTAGCGGGAGCGGGAATGAGCAGTTCTTC. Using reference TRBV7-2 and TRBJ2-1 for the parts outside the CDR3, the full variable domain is GAGVSQSPSNKVTEKGKDVELRCDPISGHTALYWYRQSLGQGLEFLIYFQGNSAPDKSGLPSDRFSAERTGGSVSTLTIQRTQQEDSAVYLCASSSLSPLTSGSGNEQFFGPGTRLTVL.

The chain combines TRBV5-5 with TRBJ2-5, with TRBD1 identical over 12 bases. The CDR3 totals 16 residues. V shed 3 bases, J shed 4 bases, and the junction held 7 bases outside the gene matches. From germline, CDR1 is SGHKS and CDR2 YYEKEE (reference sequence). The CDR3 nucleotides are TGTGCCAGCAGCTGGGGGGACAGGGGGCGAGGAGAGACCCAGTACTTC. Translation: CASSWGDRGRGETQYF.

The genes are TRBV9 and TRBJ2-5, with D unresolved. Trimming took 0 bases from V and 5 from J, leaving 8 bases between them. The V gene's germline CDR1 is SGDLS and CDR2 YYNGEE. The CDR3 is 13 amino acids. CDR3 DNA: TGTGCCAGCAGCGTAGGGGGTTGGGAGACCCAGTACTTC. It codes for CASSVGGWETQYF.

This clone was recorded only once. The CDR3 DNA reads as TGTGCCAGCAGGTGGGGGGGTGGTGACATTCAGTACTTC. Translating gives CASRWGGGDIQYF. V usage is TRBV27 and J usage is TRBJ2-4, with 7 positions matching TRBD2. CDR1 and CDR2 from the germline V gene are MNHEY and SMNVEV (reference sequence). There are 13 residues in the CDR3. The J segment lost 8 bases and the V segment lost 6 bases, leaving 7 bases of the junction unmatched.

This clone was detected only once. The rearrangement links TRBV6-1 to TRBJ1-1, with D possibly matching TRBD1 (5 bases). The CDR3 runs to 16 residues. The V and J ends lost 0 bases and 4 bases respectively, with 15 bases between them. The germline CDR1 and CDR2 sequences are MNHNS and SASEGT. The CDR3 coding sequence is TGTGCCAGCAGTGAAGCGGTGTGGGGCAGAGTCACTGAAGCTTTCTTT. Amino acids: CASSEAVWGRVTEAFF.

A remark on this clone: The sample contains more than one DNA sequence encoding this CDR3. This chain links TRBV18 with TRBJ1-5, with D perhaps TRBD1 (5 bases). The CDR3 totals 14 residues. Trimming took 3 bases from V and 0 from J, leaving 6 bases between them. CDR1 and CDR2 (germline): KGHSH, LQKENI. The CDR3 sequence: CASSPQGSNQPQHF. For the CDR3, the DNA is TGTGCCAGCTCACCGCAGGGTAGCAATCAGCCCCAGCATTTT.

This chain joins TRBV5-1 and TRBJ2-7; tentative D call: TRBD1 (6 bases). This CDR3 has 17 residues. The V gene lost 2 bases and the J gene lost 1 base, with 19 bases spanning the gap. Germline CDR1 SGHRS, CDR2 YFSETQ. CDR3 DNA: TGCGCCAGCAGCTTCGGTACGTTTGTGGGGGCATCCTACGAGCAGTACTTC. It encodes CASSFGTFVGASYEQYF.

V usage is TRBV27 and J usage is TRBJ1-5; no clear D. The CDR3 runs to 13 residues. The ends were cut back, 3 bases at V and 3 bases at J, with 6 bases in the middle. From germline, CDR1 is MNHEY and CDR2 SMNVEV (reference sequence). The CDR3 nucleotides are TGTGCCAGCAGTTTCCCCATCAATCAGCCCCAGCATTTT. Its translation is CASSFPINQPQHF.

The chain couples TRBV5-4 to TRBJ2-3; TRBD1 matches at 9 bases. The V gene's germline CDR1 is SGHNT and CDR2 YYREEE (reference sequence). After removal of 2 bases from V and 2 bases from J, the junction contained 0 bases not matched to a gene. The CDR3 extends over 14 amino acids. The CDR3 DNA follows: TGTGCCAGCAGCTTACAGGGGGCCACAGATACGCAGTATTTT. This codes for CASSLQGATDTQYF.

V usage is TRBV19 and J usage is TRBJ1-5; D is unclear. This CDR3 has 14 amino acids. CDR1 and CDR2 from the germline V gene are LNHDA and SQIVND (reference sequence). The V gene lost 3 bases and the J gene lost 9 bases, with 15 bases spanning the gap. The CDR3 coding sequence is TGTGCCAGTAGTATCGCACACGGCGCGGGGCCCCAGCATTTT. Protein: CASSIAHGAGPQHF.

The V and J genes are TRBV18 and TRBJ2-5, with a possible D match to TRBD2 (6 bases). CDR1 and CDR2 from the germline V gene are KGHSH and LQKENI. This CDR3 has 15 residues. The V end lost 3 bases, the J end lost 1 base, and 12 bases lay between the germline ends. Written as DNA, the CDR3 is TGTGCCAGCTCACCGGGGGGTCGGAGCCAAGAGACCCAGTACTTC. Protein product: CASSPGGRSQETQYF. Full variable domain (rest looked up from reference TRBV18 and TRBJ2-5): NAGVMQNPRHLVRRRGQEARLRCSPMKGHSHVYWYRQLPEEGLKFMVYLQKENIIDESGMPKERFSAEFPKEGPSILRIQQVVRGDSAAYFCASSPGGRSQETQYFGPGTRLLVL.

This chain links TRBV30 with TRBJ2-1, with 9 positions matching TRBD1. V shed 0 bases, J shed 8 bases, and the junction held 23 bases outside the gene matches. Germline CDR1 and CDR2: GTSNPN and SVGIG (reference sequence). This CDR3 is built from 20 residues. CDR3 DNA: TGTGCCTGGAGTGTATATCGTGGGACAGGGCCCCCCGAGATTAGGGATGAGCAGTTCTTC. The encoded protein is CAWSVYRGTGPPEIRDEQFF.

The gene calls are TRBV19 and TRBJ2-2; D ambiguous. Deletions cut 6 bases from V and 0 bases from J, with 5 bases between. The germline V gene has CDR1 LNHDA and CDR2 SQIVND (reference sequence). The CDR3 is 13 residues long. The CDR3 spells CASRQPNTGELFF. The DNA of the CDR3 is TGTGCCAGTAGACAGCCGAACACCGGGGAGCTGTTTTTT.

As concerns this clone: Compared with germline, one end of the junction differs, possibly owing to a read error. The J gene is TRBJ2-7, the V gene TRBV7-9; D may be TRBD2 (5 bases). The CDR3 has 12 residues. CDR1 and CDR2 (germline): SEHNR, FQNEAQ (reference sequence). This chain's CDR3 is CASSLGRDPYNF. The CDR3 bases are TGTGCCAGCAGCCTAGGCCGGGATCCGTATAACTTC.

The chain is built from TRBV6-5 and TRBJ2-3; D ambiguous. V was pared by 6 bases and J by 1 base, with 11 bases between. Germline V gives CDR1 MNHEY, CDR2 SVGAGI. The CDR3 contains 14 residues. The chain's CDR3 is CASRAQSGTDTQYF. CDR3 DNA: TGTGCCAGCAGGGCCCAGAGCGGCACAGATACGCAGTATTTT.

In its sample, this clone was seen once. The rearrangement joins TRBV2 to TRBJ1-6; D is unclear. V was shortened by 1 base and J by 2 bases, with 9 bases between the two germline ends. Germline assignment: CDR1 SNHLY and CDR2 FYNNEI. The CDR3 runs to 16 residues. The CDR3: CASSEGMIPYNSPLHF. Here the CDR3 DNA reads TGTGCCAGCAGTGAAGGGATGATTCCCTATAATTCACCCCTCCACTTT. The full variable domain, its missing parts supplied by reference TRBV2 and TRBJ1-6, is EPEVTQTPSHQVTQMGQEVILRCVPISNHLYFYWYRQILGQKVEFLVSFYNNEISEKSEIFDDQFSVERPDGSNFTLKIRSTKLEDSAMYFCASSEGMIPYNSPLHFGNGTRLTVT.